The 24 T cell receptor beta chains in this list originate from one sample, sequenced in a study of blood T cell repertoires in COVID-19. Assay used: immunoSEQ multiplex PCR; TCRdb lists only in-frame clones, some missing. The sample consists of 250,000 or so clones, about 89% of them appearing once. The source material was peripheral blood. The receptors stem from a middle-aged man with active or convalescent COVID-19.

V is TRBV4-1 and J is TRBJ2-7; 9 bases fit TRBD2. The CDR3 length is 16 residues. Trimming took 5 bases from V and 6 from J; bases not matched to a gene: 14. CDR1 and CDR2 from the germline V gene are MGHRA and YSYEKL. CDR3 nucleotide sequence: TGCGCCAGCAGCGAAGTCCCTAGCGGGACGAAAGTCGAGCAGTACTTC. The encoded protein is CASSEVPSGTKVEQYF.

This chain joins TRBV6-5 and TRBJ1-1; 10 bases are a match to TRBD1. V shed 2 bases and J 6 bases; nucleotides not matched to a gene: 3. Germline CDR1 reads MNHEY; CDR2 reads SVGAGI. The CDR3 is 14 residues long. The CDR3: CASSYPGQGSEAFF. Here the CDR3 DNA reads TGTGCCAGCAGTTACCCGGGACAGGGGTCTGAAGCTTTCTTT.

V and J are TRBV4-1 and TRBJ1-2, with 7 bases identical to TRBD1. With V trimmed by 3 bases and J by 4 bases, 5 bases remained unmatched. The CDR3 runs 14 residues. Looked up from germline, CDR1 is MGHRA and CDR2 is YSYEKL. CDR3 in amino acids: CASSQGTAPYGYTF. CDR3 nucleotide sequence: TGCGCCAGCAGCCAGGGGACAGCTCCCTATGGCTACACCTTC.

CDR3 nucleotides: TGTGCCACCAGTGAAATAAGCCTCCACAGGGGGGAGACCCAGTACTTC. This codes for CATSEISLHRGETQYF. The chain is built from TRBV24-1 and TRBJ2-5, with TRBD1 matching over 8 bases. Germline V gene lookup returns CDR1 KGHDR and CDR2 SFDVKD. This CDR3 contains 16 residues. V was pared by 4 bases and J by 5 bases, with 11 bases of the junction left unmatched.

The genes are TRBV18 and TRBJ2-5; the D gene is possibly TRBD2 (5 bases). Germline V gene sequence: CDR1 KGHSH, CDR2 LQKENI. There are 15 residues in the CDR3. Trimming removed 0 bases at V and 1 base at J, with 9 bases between. The CDR3 sequence: CASSPPASSQETQYF. In DNA, the CDR3 is TGTGCCAGCTCACCACCTGCTAGCTCCCAAGAGACCCAGTACTTC.

This clone has just one count. V usage is TRBV5-6 and J usage is TRBJ2-1; D uncertain. The CDR3 runs to 12 residues. Germline-derived CDR1 and CDR2 are SGHDT and YYEEEE. The germline V and J ends were trimmed by 0 bases and 7 bases, with 5 bases remaining between them. This chain's CDR3 is CASSLARNEQFF. CDR3 nucleotides: TGTGCCAGCAGCTTGGCGAGAAATGAGCAGTTCTTC.

This clone occurred once. The chain joins TRBV19 to TRBJ2-3; D is perhaps TRBD2 (5 bases). With 5 bases removed from V and 0 bases from J, the gap between germline ends came to 15 bases. The CDR3 consists of 16 residues. Germline values: CDR1 LNHDA, CDR2 SQIVND (reference sequence). CDR3 DNA sequence: TGTGCCAGTAGTTCGCCCCTGGGAGCTAGCACAGATACGCAGTATTTT. Protein product: CASSSPLGASTDTQYF.

The gene calls are TRBV7-9 and TRBJ2-3, with D possibly being TRBD1 (5 bases). This CDR3 region has 15 residues. V was shortened by 8 bases and J by 1 base, with 16 bases between the two germline ends. Germline lookup yields CDR1 SEHNR and CDR2 FQNEAQ (reference sequence). CDR3 nucleotides: TGTGCCAGCGGCCAGCTAGGGGTAGGCACAGATACGCAGTATTTT. This codes for CASGQLGVGTDTQYF.

The chain is built from TRBV6-8 and TRBJ2-3, with TRBD2 matching over 8 bases. Germline-derived CDR1 and CDR2 are MNHGY and SAAAGT. The CDR3 is 20 amino acids. V dropped 5 bases and J dropped 0; count of bases not matched to a gene: 19. The DNA for the CDR3 is TGTGCCAGCAGTAATGTATACTTGACTAGCGCCCGAACCAGCACAGATACGCAGTATTTT. Residues: CASSNVYLTSARTSTDTQYF.

V usage is TRBV2 and J usage is TRBJ1-1; 8 nucleotides align to TRBD1. This CDR3 has 15 residues. CDR1 SNHLY and CDR2 FYNNEI come from the germline V gene. V lost 3 bases to trimming and J lost 0 bases; unmatched junction nucleotides: 3. CDR3 nucleotide sequence: TGTGCCAGCAGTGAGCACAGGGGGTTGAACACTGAAGCTTTCTTT. This encodes CASSEHRGLNTEAFF.

V gene TRBV11-2 combines with J gene TRBJ2-3; D is ambiguous. The CDR3 consists of 15 residues. Trimming removed 5 bases from V and 2 bases from J, with 14 bases in between. Germline assignment: CDR1 SGHAT and CDR2 FQNNGV. The CDR3 DNA reads TGTGCCAGCAGCCCCTTTCTACTCTTCACAGATACGCAGTATTTT. Protein product: CASSPFLLFTDTQYF.

J is TRBJ2-7 and V is TRBV5-1; TRBD1 matches at 7 bases. Per the germline V gene, CDR1 is SGHRS and CDR2 is YFSETQ. The V gene end was trimmed by 3 bases and the J gene end by 5 bases; junction bases not matched to a gene: 11. The CDR3 totals 15 residues. CDR3 region: CASSSPGTEKDEQYF. The CDR3 nucleotides are TGCGCCAGCAGCTCTCCCGGGACAGAAAAAGACGAGCAGTACTTC.

The V and J genes are TRBV5-1 and TRBJ2-7; D may be TRBD2 (6 bases). From germline, CDR1 is SGHRS and CDR2 YFSETQ. The V end lost 8 bases, the J end lost 2 bases, and 35 bases lay between the germline ends. The CDR3 sequence is 20 residues long. The DNA for the CDR3 is TGCGCCAGTAATGGACCCGGAAACCCCGGAATTAGCGGAGCCGCCTACGAGCAGTACTTC. This codes for CASNGPGNPGISGAAYEQYF.

A word on this clone: This specimen includes other DNA sequences encoding the same CDR3. As DNA, the CDR3 is TGTGCCAGCTCACGGGACAGGCAAGAGACCCAGTACTTC. It is translated as CASSRDRQETQYF. V is TRBV18 and J is TRBJ2-5, with TRBD1 identical over 8 bases. Trimming at V came to 4 bases and at J to 2 bases, leaving 0 bases not matched to a gene. Germline CDR1 is KGHSH and CDR2 is LQKENI. The CDR3 is made up of 13 amino acids.

V and J are TRBV19 and TRBJ2-5, with TRBD2 as a possible D gene (5 bases). With 0 bases removed from V and 4 bases from J, the gap between germline ends came to 9 bases. Germline assignment: CDR1 LNHDA and CDR2 SQIVND (reference sequence). The CDR3 extends over 14 amino acids. CDR3 loop: CASSIDERGETQYF. The CDR3 region has the DNA TGTGCCAGTAGTATAGATGAACGGGGAGAGACCCAGTACTTC.

The CDR3 DNA reads as TGTGCCAGCAGCCAAGACATGCTCTCCGGGACAGGGATCTCCTACGAGCAGTACTTC. It codes for CASSQDMLSGTGISYEQYF. This sequence joins TRBV3-1 (or the pseudogene TRBV3-2) and TRBJ2-7; 9 bases are a match to TRBD1. Unmatched junction bases numbered 12, after V lost 0 bases and J lost 0 bases. The CDR3 contains 19 residues. From germline, CDR1 is LGHDT and CDR2 YNNKEL (reference sequence).

The V call is TRBV9, the J call TRBJ2-1; 10 positions match TRBD1. The CDR3 is 14 amino acids. V trimming: 3 bases; J trimming: 8 bases; junction bases outside the gene matches: 5. The V gene's germline CDR1 is SGDLS and CDR2 YYNGEE. For the CDR3, the DNA is TGTGCCAGCAGCGCGGACAGGGGGGGCGATGAGCAGTTCTTC. Translated: CASSADRGGDEQFF.

The gene calls are TRBV5-1 and TRBJ2-1; 7 positions agree with TRBD2. CDR1 and CDR2 (germline): SGHRS, YFSETQ. This CDR3 has 14 amino acids. Losses at the gene ends were 7 bases for V and 4 bases for J; bases not matched to a gene: 8. The chain's CDR3 is CASHLRLAYNEQFF. In nucleotides, the CDR3 is TGCGCCAGCCACCTCAGACTAGCTTACAATGAGCAGTTCTTC.

This clone was counted many times. The chain employs TRBV9 and TRBJ2-3; weak D call: TRBD2 (7 bases). The CDR3 loop spans 15 amino acids. V lost 2 bases and J lost 6, with 16 bases in between. Looked up from germline, CDR1 is SGDLS and CDR2 is YYNGEE. The CDR3 region has the DNA TGTGCCAGCAGCGTGAGAGGGGGGGCCCGGGATACGCAGTATTTT. Amino acid sequence: CASSVRGGARDTQYF.

This clone was found a few times. V usage is TRBV7-2 and J usage is TRBJ2-7; possibly TRBD2 for D (5 bases). Germline V gene data show CDR1 as SGHTA and CDR2 as FQGNSA. Trimming removed 3 bases from V and 2 bases from J, with 11 bases in between. There are 14 residues in the CDR3. The CDR3 bases are TGTGCCAGCAGCTTTGAAGCGGCTACCTACGAGCAGTACTTC. As protein: CASSFEAATYEQYF.

This rearrangement joins TRBV5-5 to TRBJ2-7; 9 nucleotides agree with TRBD1. The germline V gene encodes CDR1 SGHKS and CDR2 YYEKEE (reference sequence). The junction had 7 bases not matched to a gene; V was cut back by 2 bases and J by 7 bases. The CDR3 extends over 14 amino acids. CDR3 in amino acids: CASSLGTGMEEQYF. For the CDR3, the DNA is TGTGCCAGCAGCTTAGGGACAGGGATGGAAGAGCAGTACTTC.

This chain uses TRBV5-6 with TRBJ1-2; no reliable D call. Germline CDR1 reads SGHDT; CDR2 reads YYEEEE. This CDR3 comprises 15 residues. The germline V and J ends were trimmed by 4 bases and 0 bases, with 13 bases remaining between them. The CDR3 bases are TGTGCCAGCAGCCTCCCGGGTTCAACTAACTATGGCTACACCTTC. Translated: CASSLPGSTNYGYTF.

The chain joins TRBV3-1 (or the pseudogene TRBV3-2) to TRBJ2-7, with D perhaps matching TRBD2 (5 bases). The germline V gene has CDR1 LGHDT and CDR2 YNNKEL (reference sequence). The CDR3 covers 13 residues. Deletions cut 6 bases from V and 0 bases from J, with 9 bases between. Written as DNA, the CDR3 is TGTGCCAGCAGGAAGGAGGTCTCCTACGAGCAGTACTTC. Its protein is CASRKEVSYEQYF.

The rearrangement uses TRBV24-1 and TRBJ2-2; unclear D gene. Deletions cut 4 bases from V and 6 bases from J, with 11 bases between. The CDR3 is made up of 14 amino acids. The germline V gene has CDR1 KGHDR and CDR2 SFDVKD. The CDR3 is CATSDTYQPGELFF. The CDR3 nucleotides are TGTGCCACCAGTGACACCTACCAACCCGGGGAGCTGTTTTTT.